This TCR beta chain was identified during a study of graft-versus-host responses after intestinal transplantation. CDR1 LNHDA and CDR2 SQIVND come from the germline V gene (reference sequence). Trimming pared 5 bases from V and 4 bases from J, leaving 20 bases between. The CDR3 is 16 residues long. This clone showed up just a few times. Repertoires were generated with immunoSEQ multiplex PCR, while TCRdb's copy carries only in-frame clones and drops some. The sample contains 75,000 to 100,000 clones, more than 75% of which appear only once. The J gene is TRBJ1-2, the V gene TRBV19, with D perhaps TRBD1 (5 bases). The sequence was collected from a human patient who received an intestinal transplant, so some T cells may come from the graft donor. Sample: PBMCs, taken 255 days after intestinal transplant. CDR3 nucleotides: TGTGCCAGTAGTTTCCGCCGGGACTCGGGGACCTATGGCTACACCTTC. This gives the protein CASSFRRDSGTYGYTF.